This TCR beta chain was retrieved from a study of CD8+CD57+ T cells in acquired aplastic anemia (dated by TCRdb to 2017 to 2018). About the full investigation: A mean of about 3 ug of DNA, ranging from about 0.2 to 27.4 ug, was extracted from sorted CD4+ and CD8+ cells. Healthy donor samples averaged approximately 10 million reads for CD4+ and 11 million to 13 million for CD8+ cells. What the authors observed across the whole study: Twenty-nine CD8+ CDR3 sequences were found in both patients and controls but appeared to be highly expressed in patients and within the immunodominant clones of the patients. Patients and healthy controls showed no significant difference in CD8+ Simpson's diversity (P=0.060).

The germline V gene (reference sequence) gives CDR1 as SGHKS and CDR2 as YYEKEE. From its cysteine to its phenylalanine, the CDR3 spans 14 amino acids. Just CDR3 DNA is preserved here, 42 bases in frame from base 1. Trimming leaves V shorter by 6 bases and J shorter by 1 base, with the junction holding 1 base beyond the gene matches. In the study, sorted CD4+ and CD8+ blood T cells from patients with severe aplastic anemia and from healthy subjects underwent deep sequencing of TCR repertoires. Ficoll-Paque density gradient centrifugation was used to isolate peripheral blood mononuclear cells. Before DNA extraction, CD4+ and CD8+ T cells were sorted with FACS or magnetic beads. Genomic DNA served as template for TCR beta VDJ combination and CDR3 sequence profiling. An Illumina HiSeq 2000 was the platform used for TCR repertoire sequencing. On the authors' methods: TRBV/TRBJ rearrangement plots, CDR3 size and DJ length profiles, and Simpson's diversity index were used to evaluate the repertoires. The most abundant DNA sequence in the deep sequencing data was defined as the immunodominant clone. CDR3 amino acid sequences were checked for sharing across subjects and were also compared against the VDJdb database and published repertoires. TCRdb reprocessing: public reads trimmed at Q25 with fastp, clones called with MiXCR, in-frame beta chains kept. Rows matching on CDR3 protein sequence are summarized as one entry with the most common DNA and genes. The V and J calls and clone size come from TCRdb's table, not from the authors' own analysis. In this sample the table shows around 180,000 distinct CDR3 sequences, 55% to 70% of which occur a single time. Less than 55% of the sample is taken by the ten largest.

In regard to this clonotype: The antigen it recognizes is unknown. Base qualities were left out, and no much larger clone turns up one base away.

Sequenced input: sorted CD4+, CD8+, or CD8+CD57+ T cells (not recorded which) from PBMCs. This TCR was recovered from a human donor in good health. This receptor chain uses TRBV5-5 and TRBJ2-7; TRBD2 matches 13 bases in the middle. The DNA sequence is given as TGTGCCAGCACGACTAGCGGGAGGTCCTACGAGCAGTACTTC. Its translation is CASTTSGRSYEQYF.